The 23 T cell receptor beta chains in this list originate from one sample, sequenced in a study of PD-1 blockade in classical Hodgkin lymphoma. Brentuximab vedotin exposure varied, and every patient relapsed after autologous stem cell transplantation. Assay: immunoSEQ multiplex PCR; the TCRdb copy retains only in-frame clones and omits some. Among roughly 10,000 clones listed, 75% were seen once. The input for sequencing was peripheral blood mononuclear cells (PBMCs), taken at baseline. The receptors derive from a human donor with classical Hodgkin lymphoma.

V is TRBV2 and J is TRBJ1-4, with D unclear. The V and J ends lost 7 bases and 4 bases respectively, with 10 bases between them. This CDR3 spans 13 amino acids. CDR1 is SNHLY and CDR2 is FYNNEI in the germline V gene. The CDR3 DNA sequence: TGTGCCAGCACGCGGGTTCTTAATGAAAAACTGTTTTTT. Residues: CASTRVLNEKLFF.

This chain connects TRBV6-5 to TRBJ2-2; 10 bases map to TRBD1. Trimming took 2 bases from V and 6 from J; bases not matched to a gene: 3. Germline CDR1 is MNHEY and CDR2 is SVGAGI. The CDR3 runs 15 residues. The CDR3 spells CASSYEGQGPGELFF. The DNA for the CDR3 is TGTGCCAGCAGTTACGAGGGACAGGGGCCCGGGGAGCTGTTTTTT.

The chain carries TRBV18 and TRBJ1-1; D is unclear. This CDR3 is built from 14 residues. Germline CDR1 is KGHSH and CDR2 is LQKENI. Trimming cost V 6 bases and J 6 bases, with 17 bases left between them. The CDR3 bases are TGTGCCAGCTCCTACGACCCCCGGAGCGCTGAAGCTTTCTTT. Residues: CASSYDPRSAEAFF.

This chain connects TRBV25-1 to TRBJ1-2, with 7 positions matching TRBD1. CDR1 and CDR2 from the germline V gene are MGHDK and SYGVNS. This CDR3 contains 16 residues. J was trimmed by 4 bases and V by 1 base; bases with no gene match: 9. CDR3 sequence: CASSELGRQGGYGYTF. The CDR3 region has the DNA TGTGCCAGCAGTGAATTGGGGAGACAGGGCGGCTATGGCTACACCTTC.

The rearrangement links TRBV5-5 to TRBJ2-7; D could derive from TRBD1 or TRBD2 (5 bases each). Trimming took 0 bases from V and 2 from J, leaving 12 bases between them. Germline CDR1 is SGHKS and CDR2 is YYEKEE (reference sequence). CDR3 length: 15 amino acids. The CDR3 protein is CASSLADGTPYEQYV. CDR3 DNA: TGTGCCAGCAGCTTGGCAGATGGGACCCCCTACGAGCAGTACGTC.

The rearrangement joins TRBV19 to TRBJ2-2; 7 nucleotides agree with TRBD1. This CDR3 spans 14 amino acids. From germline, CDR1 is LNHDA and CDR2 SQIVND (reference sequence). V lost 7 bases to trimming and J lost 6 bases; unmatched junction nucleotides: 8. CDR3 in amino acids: CASMMDRQSGELFF. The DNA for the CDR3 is TGTGCCAGTATGATGGACAGGCAGTCCGGGGAGCTGTTTTTT. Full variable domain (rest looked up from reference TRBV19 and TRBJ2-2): DGGITQSPKYLFRKEGQNVTLSCEQNLNHDAMYWYRQDPGQGLRLIYYSQIVNDFQKGDIAEGYSVSREKKESFPLTVTSAQKNPTAFYLCASMMDRQSGELFFGEGSRLTVL.

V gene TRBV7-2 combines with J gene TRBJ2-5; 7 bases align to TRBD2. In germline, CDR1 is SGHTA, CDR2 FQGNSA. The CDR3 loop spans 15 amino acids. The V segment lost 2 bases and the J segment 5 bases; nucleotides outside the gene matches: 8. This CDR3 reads CASSLSGTPRETQYF. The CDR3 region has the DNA TGTGCCAGCAGCTTAAGCGGGACGCCCAGGGAGACCCAGTACTTC.

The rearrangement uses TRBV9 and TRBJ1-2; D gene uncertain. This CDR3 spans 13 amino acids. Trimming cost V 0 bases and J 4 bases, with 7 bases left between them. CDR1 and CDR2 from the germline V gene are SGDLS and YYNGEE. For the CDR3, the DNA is TGTGCCAGCAGCGTAGAGGGAAGCTATGGCTACACCTTC. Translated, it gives CASSVEGSYGYTF. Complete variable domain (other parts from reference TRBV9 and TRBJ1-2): DSGVTQTPKHLITATGQRVTLRCSPRSGDLSVYWYQQSLDQGLQFLIQYYNGEERAKGNILERFSAQQFPDLHSELNLSSLELGDSALYFCASSVEGSYGYTFGSGTRLTVV.

This CDR3 is CALQGNAKWGTEAFF. In DNA form, the CDR3 reads TGTGCCTTGCAGGGTAATGCTAAATGGGGTACTGAAGCTTTCTTT. The rearrangement links TRBV28 to TRBJ1-1; TRBD1 is a possible D gene (5 bases). V gave up 11 bases and J gave up 5 bases, with 24 bases separating them. The CDR3 totals 15 residues. Germline values: CDR1 MDHEN, CDR2 SYDVKM.

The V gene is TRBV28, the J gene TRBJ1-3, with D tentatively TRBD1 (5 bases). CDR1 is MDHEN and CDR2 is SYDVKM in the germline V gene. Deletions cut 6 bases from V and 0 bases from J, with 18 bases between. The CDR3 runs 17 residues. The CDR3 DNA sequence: TGTGCCAGCAGCTCCCCTCACCCGGGGGGCTCTGGAAACACCATATATTTT. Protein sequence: CASSSPHPGGSGNTIYF.

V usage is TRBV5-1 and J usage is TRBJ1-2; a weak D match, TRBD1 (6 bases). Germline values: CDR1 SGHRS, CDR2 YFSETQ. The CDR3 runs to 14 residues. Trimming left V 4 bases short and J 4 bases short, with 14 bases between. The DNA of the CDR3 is TGCGCCAGCAGCCTGCGGACAGACCTCTATGGCTACACCTTC. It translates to CASSLRTDLYGYTF.

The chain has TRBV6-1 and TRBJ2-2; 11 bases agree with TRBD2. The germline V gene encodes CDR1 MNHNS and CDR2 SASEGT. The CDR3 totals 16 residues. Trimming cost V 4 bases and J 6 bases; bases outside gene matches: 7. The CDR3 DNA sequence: TGTGCCAGCAGTGTCCCGGGACTAGCGGTTGCCGGGGAGCTGTTTTTT. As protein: CASSVPGLAVAGELFF.

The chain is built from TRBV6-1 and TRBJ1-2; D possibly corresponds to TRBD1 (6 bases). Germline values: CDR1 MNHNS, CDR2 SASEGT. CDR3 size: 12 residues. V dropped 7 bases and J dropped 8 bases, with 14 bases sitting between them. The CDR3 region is CASKGGGRGYTF. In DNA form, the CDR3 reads TGTGCCAGCAAGGGAGGGGGTAGGGGCTACACCTTC.

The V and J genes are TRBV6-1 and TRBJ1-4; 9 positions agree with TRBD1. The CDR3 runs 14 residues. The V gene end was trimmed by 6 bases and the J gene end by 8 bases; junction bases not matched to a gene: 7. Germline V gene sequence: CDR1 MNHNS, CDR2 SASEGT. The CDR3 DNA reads TGTGCCAGCAGGTTGGACAGGGGTCACGAAAAACTGTTTTTT. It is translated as CASRLDRGHEKLFF.

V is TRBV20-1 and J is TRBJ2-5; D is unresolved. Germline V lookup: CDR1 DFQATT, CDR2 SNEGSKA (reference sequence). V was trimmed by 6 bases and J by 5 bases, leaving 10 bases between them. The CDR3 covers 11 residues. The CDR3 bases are TGCAGTGCCTTATTCGGTGAGACCCAGTACTTC. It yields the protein CSALFGETQYF.

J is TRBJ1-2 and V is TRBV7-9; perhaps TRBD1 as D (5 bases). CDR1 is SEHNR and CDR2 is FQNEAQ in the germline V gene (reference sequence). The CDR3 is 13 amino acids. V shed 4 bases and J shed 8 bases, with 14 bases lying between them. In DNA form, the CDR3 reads TGTGCCAGCAGCTCTGGGGCAATCAACGGCTACACCTTC. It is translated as CASSSGAINGYTF.

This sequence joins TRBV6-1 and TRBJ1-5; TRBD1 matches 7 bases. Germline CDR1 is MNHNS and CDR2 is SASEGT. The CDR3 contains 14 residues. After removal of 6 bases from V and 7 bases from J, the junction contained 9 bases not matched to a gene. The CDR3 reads CASRDDRAAQPQHF. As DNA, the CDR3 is TGTGCCAGCAGGGACGACAGGGCGGCCCAGCCCCAGCATTTT.

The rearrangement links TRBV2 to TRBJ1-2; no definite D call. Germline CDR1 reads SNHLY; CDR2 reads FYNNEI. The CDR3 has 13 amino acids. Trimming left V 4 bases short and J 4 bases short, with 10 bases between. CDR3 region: CASSGYGFYGYTF. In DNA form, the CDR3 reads TGTGCCAGCAGTGGTTACGGATTCTATGGCTACACCTTC.

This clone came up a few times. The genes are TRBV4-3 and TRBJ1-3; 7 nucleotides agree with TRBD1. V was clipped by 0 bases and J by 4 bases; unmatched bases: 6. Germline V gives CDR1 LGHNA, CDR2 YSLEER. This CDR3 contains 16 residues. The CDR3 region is CASSQDWRGQGNTIYF. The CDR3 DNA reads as TGCGCCAGCAGCCAAGATTGGAGGGGGCAAGGAAACACCATATATTTT.

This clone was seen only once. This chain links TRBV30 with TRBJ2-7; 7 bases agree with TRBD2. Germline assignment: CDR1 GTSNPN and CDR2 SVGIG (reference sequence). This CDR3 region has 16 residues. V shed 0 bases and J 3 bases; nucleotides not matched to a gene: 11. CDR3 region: CAWSVRAPGRVYEQYF. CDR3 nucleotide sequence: TGTGCCTGGAGTGTACGGGCGCCGGGGAGGGTCTACGAGCAGTACTTC. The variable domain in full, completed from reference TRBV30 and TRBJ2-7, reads SQTIHQWPATLVQPVGSPLSLECTVEGTSNPNLYWYRQAAGRGLQLLFYSVGIGQISSEVPQNLSASRPQDRQFILSSKKLLLSDSGFYLCAWSVRAPGRVYEQYFGPGTRLTVT.

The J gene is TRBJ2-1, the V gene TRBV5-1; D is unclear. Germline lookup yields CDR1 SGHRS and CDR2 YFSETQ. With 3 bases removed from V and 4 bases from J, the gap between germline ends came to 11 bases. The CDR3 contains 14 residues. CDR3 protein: CASSSGPFYNEQFF. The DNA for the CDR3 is TGCGCCAGCAGCTCCGGGCCTTTTTACAATGAGCAGTTCTTC.

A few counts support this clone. The CDR3 DNA sequence: TGTGCCAGCAGTCTCTTCGACCGACAGGGGGCCGAGAACACTGAAGCTTTCTTT. Translated, it gives CASSLFDRQGAENTEAFF. The chain links TRBV28 to TRBJ1-1; TRBD1 matches at 10 bases. This CDR3 is 18 amino acids long. Looked up from germline, CDR1 is MDHEN and CDR2 is SYDVKM. J was trimmed by 1 base and V by 5 bases; bases with no gene match: 13.

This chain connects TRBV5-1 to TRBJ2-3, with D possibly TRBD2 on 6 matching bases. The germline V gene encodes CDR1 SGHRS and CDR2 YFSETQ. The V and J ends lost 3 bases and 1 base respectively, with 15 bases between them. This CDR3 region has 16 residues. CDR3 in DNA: TGCGCCAGCAGCTCCGGCCGACTAGTAGGCACAGATACGCAGTATTTT. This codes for CASSSGRLVGTDTQYF.